Listed here are 15 T cell receptor beta chains from one sample, sequenced in a study of blood T cells in healthy people across ages (dated by TCRdb to the mid-2010s). To prepare the library, 5' RACE was applied. The sample was run on an Illumina HiSeq 2500. The second PCR ran for roughly 7 to 11 cycles and used a J-beta primer mix along with a sample-barcoded 5' primer. TCRdb trimmed the raw reads at Q25, called clones with MiXCR and kept productive beta chains. Rows are unified per CDR3 protein, each entry keeping the most common DNA and genes. The sample records 1.2 million to 1.5 million distinct CDR3 sequences, 35% to 45% of which are singletons. 7% to 9.5% of the sample lies in the top ten. The sequencing input was blood. The receptors were gathered from a woman aged 18-29 years in good health.

Worth noting for this clonotype: One end of the junction varies from germline; a read error may be responsible. The gene calls are TRBV4-1 and TRBJ2-1; 10 bases fit TRBD2. The CDR3 length is 16 residues. Germline V gene data show CDR1 as MGHRA and CDR2 as YSYEKL. The CDR3 spells CTSSQDGLAGVGEQFF. The CDR3 nucleotides read TGCACCAGCAGCCAAGACGGCCTAGCGGGAGTCGGTGAGCAGTTCTTC.

The rearrangement links TRBV6-2 or TRBV6-3 to TRBJ2-3; D unclear. V lost 3 bases to trimming and J lost 5 bases, with 6 bases between them. In germline, CDR1 is MNHEY, CDR2 SVGEGT. The CDR3 covers 12 residues. CDR3 in amino acids: CASSYVRDTQYF. CDR3 in DNA: TGTGCCAGCAGTTATGTTCGAGATACGCAGTATTTT.

V gene TRBV20-1 combines with J gene TRBJ2-1; TRBD2 aligns across 14 bases. The CDR3 loop spans 16 amino acids. Trimming removed 6 bases from V and 0 bases from J; junction bases left unmatched: 4. Germline CDR1 DFQATT, CDR2 SNEGSKA (reference sequence). This CDR3 is CSATTSGRDSYNEQFF. As DNA, the CDR3 is TGCAGTGCCACGACTAGCGGGAGGGACTCCTACAATGAGCAGTTCTTC.

This clonotype came up a few times. The rearrangement links TRBV2 to TRBJ2-7; 8 bases agree with TRBD2. The CDR3 spans 14 residues. CDR1 and CDR2 (germline): SNHLY, FYNNEI. V shed 6 bases and J 1 base; nucleotides not matched to a gene: 5. The CDR3 nucleotides read TGTGCCAGCAGGGGTGGCGGGAGGTCCTACGAGCAGTACTTC. Translating it yields CASRGGGRSYEQYF.

The table lists this clonotype with a count of one. The rearrangement uses TRBV18 and TRBJ2-1; 9 bases align to TRBD2. The CDR3 sequence is 15 residues long. V lost 1 base to trimming and J lost 7 bases; unmatched junction nucleotides: 5. The V gene's germline CDR1 is KGHSH and CDR2 LQKENI. CDR3 nucleotide sequence: TGTGCCAGCTCACCACTAGCGGGGGTCTGGAATGAGCAGTTCTTC. Translating it yields CASSPLAGVWNEQFF.

The chain employs TRBV4-1 and TRBJ1-1, with D unclear. From germline, CDR1 is MGHRA and CDR2 YSYEKL. The CDR3 spans 13 residues. V was shortened by 8 bases and J by 4 bases, with 14 bases between the two germline ends. The CDR3 region has the DNA TGCGCCAGCGGAACCCGCTTGGGCACTGAAGCTTTCTTT. It yields the protein CASGTRLGTEAFF.

This clonotype was found a few times. The chain carries TRBV6-5 and TRBJ2-1, with TRBD2 identical over 11 bases. V trimming: 7 bases; J trimming: 6 bases; junction bases outside the gene matches: 11. Germline V gene data show CDR1 as MNHEY and CDR2 as SVGAGI. CDR3 size: 16 residues. The CDR3 sequence: CASIKTGTSGFNEQFF. CDR3 in DNA: TGTGCCAGCATCAAGACCGGGACTAGCGGTTTCAATGAGCAGTTCTTC.

The rearrangement links TRBV2 to TRBJ1-2; D gene uncertain. V was clipped by 2 bases and J by 1 base, with 11 bases between them. The CDR3 spans 15 residues. Per germline, CDR1 SNHLY and CDR2 FYNNEI. The CDR3 reads CASSENPPLNYGYTF. The DNA for the CDR3 is TGTGCCAGCAGTGAAAATCCCCCCCTTAACTATGGCTACACCTTC.

Written as DNA, the CDR3 is TGTGCCAGCTCACCCCGGACTAGCGGCTCCGAGAGCTCCTACAATGAGCAGTACTTC. It is translated as CASSPRTSGSESSYNEQYF. The chain has TRBV18 and TRBJ2-1, with TRBD2 matching 10 bases. The J call is doubtful: the DNA matches TRBJ2-7 better. The CDR3 covers 19 residues. In germline, CDR1 is KGHSH, CDR2 LQKENI.

This sequence joins TRBV12-3 or TRBV12-4 and TRBJ2-7; D not resolved. The CDR3 covers 11 residues. The V and J ends lost 11 bases and 3 bases respectively, with 11 bases between them. The CDR3 nucleotides read TGTGCCGTAGGCGTGGGCTACGAGCAGTACTTC. It codes for CAVGVGYEQYF.

The V call is TRBV7-6, the J call TRBJ2-3; 10 nucleotides agree with TRBD2. The V gene's germline CDR1 is SGHVS and CDR2 FNYEAQ. Trimming took 0 bases from V and 2 from J; bases not matched to a gene: 5. The CDR3 totals 17 residues. The CDR3 sequence: CASSLALAGETTDTQYF. The CDR3 region has the DNA TGTGCCAGCAGCTTAGCCCTAGCGGGAGAGACCACAGATACGCAGTATTTT.

The rearrangement uses TRBV18 and TRBJ2-3, with TRBD2 as a possible D gene (6 bases). The CDR3 consists of 15 residues. V was clipped by 1 base and J by 4 bases, with 12 bases between them. Germline-derived CDR1 and CDR2 are KGHSH and LQKENI. The CDR3 sequence: CASSPRILAADTQYF. The CDR3 bases are TGTGCCAGCTCACCACGAATTTTAGCGGCAGATACGCAGTATTTT.

The rearrangement uses TRBV6-5 and TRBJ1-5; D is unclear. The V gene lost 4 bases and the J gene lost 2 bases, with 12 bases spanning the gap. Germline V gene lookup returns CDR1 MNHEY and CDR2 SVGAGI. The CDR3 covers 15 residues. The CDR3 is CASSSQPRGNQPQHF. The CDR3 DNA reads as TGTGCCAGCAGTTCCCAACCAAGGGGCAATCAGCCCCAGCATTTT.

This chain uses TRBV20-1 with TRBJ2-5; a possible D gene is TRBD2 (6 bases). Germline CDR1 DFQATT, CDR2 SNEGSKA (reference sequence). This CDR3 has 16 residues. Trimming took 4 bases from V and 2 from J, leaving 20 bases between them. The CDR3 nucleotides read TGCAGTGCTAAATCACTTAGTAGCGGACTACAAGAGACCCAGTACTTC. This translates into CSAKSLSSGLQETQYF.

The gene calls are TRBV7-2 and TRBJ1-5; D gene unclear. Germline V gives CDR1 SGHTA, CDR2 FQGNSA. The CDR3 length is 12 residues. The V and J ends lost 5 bases and 9 bases respectively, with 11 bases between them. The chain's CDR3 is CASSQDRGPQHF. The CDR3 bases are TGTGCCAGCAGCCAAGACCGGGGGCCCCAGCATTTT. The variable domain in full, completed from reference TRBV7-2 and TRBJ1-5, reads GAGVSQSPSNKVTEKGKDVELRCDPISGHTALYWYRQSLGQGLEFLIYFQGNSAPDKSGLPSDRFSAERTGGSVSTLTIQRTQQEDSAVYLCASSQDRGPQHFGDGTRLSIL.